The source of this T cell receptor (beta chain) is a study of blood T cell repertoires in COVID-19. The wider study: The samples span acute and convalescent COVID-19 from the United States, Italy and Spain. From T cells, B-cell-depleted T cells, or PBMCs came the material, which was cDNA or gDNA.

Authors' processing steps: Amplification of reference gene primers provided the estimated nucleated cell counts. Some clones are missing from TCRdb's copy, which holds only in-frame ones; the method was immunoSEQ multiplex PCR. D and trimming come from the DNA, and the V and J calls and clone size come from that table. The profile shows 250,000 to 300,000 clones, 85% to 90% of them singletons. This clone was counted a few times. Seattle patient enrollment occurred during active infection, with longitudinal follow-up thereafter. The clonotype comes from a woman aged 55 to 70 with COVID-19, enrolled during active disease. Material: peripheral blood.

CDR3 sequence (DNA): TGTGCCAGCAGCTCTGGACATTATAACTATGGCTACACCTTC. Translated, it gives CASSSGHYNYGYTF. The V gene is TRBV5-6, the J gene TRBJ1-2; D may be TRBD1 (5 bases). The CDR3 runs to 14 residues. From germline, CDR1 is SGHDT and CDR2 YYEEEE. V gave up 3 bases and J gave up 1 base, with 10 bases separating them.